Included here is one T cell receptor (beta chain) sequence, with context. Its antigen remains unidentified. This same CDR3 is encoded by further DNA sequences in the sample. This sample stems from a study of beta chain features in type 1 diabetes. Germline V gene lookup returns CDR1 SGHRS and CDR2 YFSETQ. V shed 7 bases and J 2 bases; nucleotides not matched to a gene: 8. The CDR3 has 14 residues. Overall study results and limits: Healthy donors had naive, central memory and Treg TCRB repertoires that appeared less similar than those seen among patients.

Expressed TCRB transcripts got sequenced, as all isolated RNA was reverse transcribed. Naive, central memory and regulatory T cell samples averaged around 3.9 million immunoSEQ reads each. Libraries were prepared by immunoSEQ multiplex PCR; TCRdb keeps only in-frame clonotypes and omits some of them. The table includes 900,000 or so clones, 17% detected once. Sequencing used naive CD4+ T cells from blood. This TCR was sampled from a woman aged 18-35 years in good health. The rearrangement links TRBV5-1 to TRBJ2-5, with 7 bases lining up with TRBD2. CDR3 coding DNA: TGCGCCAGCCGATCCCTAGCGGTACAAGAGACCCAGTACTTC. As protein: CASRSLAVQETQYF.